Listed below are T cell receptor beta chains from one sample, sequenced in a study of T cell changes during pregnancy in multiple sclerosis. Method: immunoSEQ multiplex PCR; TCRdb's copy keeps in-frame clones and lacks some. The sample carries more than 55,000 clones, approximately 91% recorded once. The sample consisted of peripheral blood, taken after pregnancy. The origin of the receptors is a female donor with multiple sclerosis, enrolled in a pregnancy study. Each CDR3 is given with its conserved first and last residue. The D gene is left open where the match is weak. Expanded clones get a size class; other rows say once, few or many, or leave the size out.

D: -
length: 15
V: TRBV4-3
size: -
J: TRBJ1-1
DNA: TGCGCCAGCAGCCAACTATCTACGGGTTACACTGAAGCTTTCTTT
CDR3: CASSQLSTGYTEAFF

D: TRBD1
length: 15
V: TRBV11-2
size: -
J: TRBJ1-1
DNA: TGTGCCAGCAGCTTAGCCGGGACAGGGCATCCTGCAGCTTTCTTT
CDR3: CASSLAGTGHPAAFF

D: -
length: 16
V: TRBV9
size: -
J: TRBJ1-1
DNA: TGTGCCAGCAGCGTAGGGCTCAGGGCTGCGAACACTGAAGCTTTCTTT
CDR3: CASSVGLRAANTEAFF

D: -
length: 14
V: TRBV14
size: once
J: TRBJ1-3
DNA: TGTGCCAGCAGCATGTGGGACAAGATGAGCGCCATATATTTT
CDR3: CASSMWDKMSAIYF

D: -
length: 16
V: TRBV4-3
size: few
J: TRBJ1-5
DNA: TGCGCCAGCAGCCAAGAAGCACAGGGTGGGAATCAGCCCCAGCATTTT
CDR3: CASSQEAQGGNQPQHF

D: TRBD1
length: 15
V: TRBV19
size: few
J: TRBJ1-6
DNA: TGTGCCAGTAGTACAGGGGGCCAGATGGGGTCACCCCTCCACTTT
CDR3: CASSTGGQMGSPLHF

D: TRBD1
length: 14
V: TRBV18
size: -
J: TRBJ2-3
DNA: TGTGCCAGCTCACCAGGACAGGGCACAGATACGCAGTATTTT
CDR3: CASSPGQGTDTQYF

D: -
length: 13
V: TRBV18
size: once
J: TRBJ1-4
DNA: TGTGCCAGCTCATCCTCCGGGAGGCAGGGACTGTTTTTT
CDR3: CASSSSGRQGLFF

D: -
length: 16
V: TRBV7-9
size: -
J: TRBJ2-2
DNA: TGTGCCAGCAGCTTAGCGCGTAGCGAGAACACCGGGGAGCTGTTTTTT
CDR3: CASSLARSENTGELFF

D: -
length: 14
V: TRBV19
size: -
J: TRBJ1-6
DNA: TGTGCCAGTAAATTTGGGAGCTATAATTCACCCCTCCACTTT
CDR3: CASKFGSYNSPLHF

D: -
length: 14
V: TRBV4-1
size: -
J: TRBJ1-5
DNA: TGCGCCAGCAGCCAAGAGATGGGCGATCAGCCCCAGCATTTT
CDR3: CASSQEMGDQPQHF

D: TRBD1
length: 15
V: TRBV6-5
size: -
J: TRBJ1-2
DNA: TGTGCCAGCAGTTACGTGGGGACAGAGAACTATGGCTACACCTTC
CDR3: CASSYVGTENYGYTF

D: TRBD1
length: 13
V: TRBV7-2
size: -
J: TRBJ1-5
DNA: TGTGCCAGCAGCCTATCACAGGGGGGGCCCCAGCATTTT
CDR3: CASSLSQGGPQHF

D: TRBD2
length: 19
V: TRBV4-2
size: once
J: TRBJ2-4
DNA: TGTGCCAGCAGCTTCACCGGGACTAGCGTCACCGGGGCCAAAAACATTCAGTACTTC
CDR3: CASSFTGTSVTGAKNIQYF

D: TRBD1
length: 13
V: TRBV5-1
size: -
J: TRBJ2-5
DNA: TGCGCCAGCAGCTTGGGGACAGGGGCGGCCGGGCACTTC
CDR3: CASSLGTGAAGHF

D: -
length: 16
V: TRBV4-1
size: -
J: TRBJ2-5
DNA: TGCGCCAGCAGCCTCCTCGTGGCGGGGTCACAAGAGACCCAGTACTTC
CDR3: CASSLLVAGSQETQYF

D: -
length: 13
V: TRBV5-1
size: -
J: TRBJ1-4
DNA: TGCGCCAGCAGGAAGGAGTTAAATGAAAAACTGTTTTTT
CDR3: CASRKELNEKLFF

D: -
length: 13
V: TRBV18
size: -
J: TRBJ1-5
DNA: TGTGCCAGCTCACCCCTCAGCAATCAGCCCCAGCATTTT
CDR3: CASSPLSNQPQHF

D: -
length: 15
V: TRBV13
size: -
J: TRBJ1-1
DNA: TGTGCCAGCAGCCAGGGCGGGGCCTTACGGACTGAAGCTTTCTTT
CDR3: CASSQGGALRTEAFF

D: -
length: 15
V: TRBV7-2
size: -
J: TRBJ1-2
DNA: TGTGCCAGCAGCTCCATTCCCCGTTACACAACTGGCTACACCTTC
CDR3: CASSSIPRYTTGYTF

D: TRBD1
length: 15
V: TRBV7-6
size: -
J: TRBJ2-5
DNA: TGTGCCAGCAGCTTTATCTCCGGGACAGGGAGAAATATGTACTTC
CDR3: CASSFISGTGRNMYF

D: -
length: 15
V: TRBV7-2
size: -
J: TRBJ2-5
DNA: TGTGCCAGCACCCCTCTCGGCCATGGGGCCGAGACCCAGTACTTC
CDR3: CASTPLGHGAETQYF

D: -
length: 14
V: TRBV19
size: -
J: TRBJ2-5
DNA: TGTGCCAGTAGTAGTGTGGGGGGCCAAGAGACCCAGTACTTC
CDR3: CASSSVGGQETQYF

D: -
length: 16
V: TRBV5-6
size: -
J: TRBJ2-1
DNA: TGTGCCAGCAGCTTGGGGCCCCCACCCTCCTACAATGAGCAGTTCTTC
CDR3: CASSLGPPPSYNEQFF

D: TRBD1
length: 17
V: TRBV30
size: -
J: TRBJ2-3
DNA: TGTGCCTGGAGTGCTTTGCCTGGACAGGGCAACACAGATACGCAGTATTTT
CDR3: CAWSALPGQGNTDTQYF

D: -
length: 13
V: TRBV2
size: -
J: TRBJ1-4
DNA: TGTGCCAGCAGCCTCGGGGGGGGTGAAAAACTGTTTTTT
CDR3: CASSLGGGEKLFF

D: -
length: 13
V: TRBV7-2
size: few
J: TRBJ2-3
DNA: TGTGCCAGCACCCCTTCGTCCACAGATACGCAGTATTTT
CDR3: CASTPSSTDTQYF

D: -
length: 14
V: TRBV11-2
size: -
J: TRBJ2-5
DNA: TGTGCCAGCAGCTTTTCGGCGGTCCAAGAGACCCAGTACTTC
CDR3: CASSFSAVQETQYF

D: TRBD1
length: 15
V: TRBV28
size: -
J: TRBJ1-2
DNA: TGTGCCAGCAGTTACCCCCGGACAGGGACCTATGGCTACACCTTC
CDR3: CASSYPRTGTYGYTF

D: -
length: 15
V: TRBV9
size: -
J: TRBJ1-1
DNA: TGTGCCAGCAGCGTACTCTCGGGGGGAGACACTGAAGCTTTCTTT
CDR3: CASSVLSGGDTEAFF

D: TRBD1
length: 16
V: TRBV18
size: -
J: TRBJ1-1
DNA: TGTGCCAGCTCAAGCACTTGGGACAGTCAGAACACTGAAGCTTTCTTT
CDR3: CASSSTWDSQNTEAFF

D: -
length: 15
V: TRBV4-1
size: -
J: TRBJ1-2
DNA: TGCGCCAGCAGCCAAGTTGGACAGATAGGCTATGGCTACACCTTC
CDR3: CASSQVGQIGYGYTF

D: -
length: 14
V: TRBV7-9
size: once
J: TRBJ2-5
DNA: TGTGCCAGCAGCTTAGTCGCCGGAGGAGAGACCCAGTACTTC
CDR3: CASSLVAGGETQYF

D: TRBD1
length: 13
V: TRBV10-1
size: -
J: TRBJ1-1
DNA: TGCGCCAGCGACAGGGGATTGAACACTGAAGCTTTCTTT
CDR3: CASDRGLNTEAFF

D: TRBD1
length: 16
V: TRBV7-8
size: -
J: TRBJ2-3
DNA: TGTGCCAGCAGCTTAAGGGCAGGGGGCGATGGAGATACGCAGTATTTT
CDR3: CASSLRAGGDGDTQYF

D: TRBD1
length: 15
V: TRBV5-1
size: -
J: TRBJ1-5
DNA: TGCGCCAGCAGCGAGTCGACAGGGTCCAATCAGCCCCAGCATTTT
CDR3: CASSESTGSNQPQHF

D: TRBD1
length: 16
V: TRBV4-3
size: -
J: TRBJ1-5
DNA: TGCGCCAGCAGCCAAGATTTAGGACAGGGTAGCCAGCCCCAGCATTTT
CDR3: CASSQDLGQGSQPQHF